This T cell receptor beta chain was recorded in a study of prognosis after radiotherapy for stage I lung cancer (dated by TCRdb to the early 2020s). About the full investigation: Between early 2018 and early 2019, fewer than 20 stage I NSCLC patients were enrolled in Nanjing, China. Peripheral blood TCR beta repertoires were profiled in stage I NSCLC patients before and after stereotactic body radiotherapy, and the study then linked these repertoires to distant failure. Concurrent therapy was not administered to any patient alongside SBRT. Tumor histology was squamous cell carcinoma in seven patients and adenocarcinoma in some 12. Ages in the cohort of 10 to 15 men and about six women ranged from about 50 to 85 years, with a median of 74. SBRT was delivered in 3 to 5 fractions with a biologically effective dose of at least 100 Gy, and image-guided IMRT or VMAT was used for delivery. Newly diagnosed primary stage I lung tumors occurred in approximately 15 patients, and oligometastatic NSCLC after surgical resection of the primary tumor occurred in a few. Distant metastases were developed by four of the 19 patients after SBRT, at a median of around seven months, whereas no significant progression was observed in the other 15 patients. A total of approximately 40 blood samples from approximately 19 patients were sequenced, with one sample obtained before and one obtained after SBRT for each patient. Every patient was regarded as medically inoperable, because of comorbidities in around 12 cases and refusal of surgery in more than 5 cases. What the study reported, not specific to this receptor: TRBV and TRBJ usage frequencies reportedly varied with metastasis status, involving two V genes at baseline and several V and two J genes after SBRT. Tumor specificity of expanded TCR clones was not determined. Post-SBRT Shannon entropy and its change from baseline were lower in patients who developed distant metastases; baseline Shannon entropy was not associated with metastases. All reported P values were unadjusted for multiple comparisons. Limitations of the study included a small cohort and short follow-up, and the study findings need independent validation. After SBRT, the number of unique TCR clones decreased (median around 10,000 before versus about 7,000 after; Wilcoxon paired P=0.011).

The CDR3 spans 14 residues, from the cysteine through the phenylalanine. Only the CDR3 DNA is retained, 42 bases long and in frame from the first base. Trimming costs V 6 bases and J 4 bases, and their ends lie 16 bases apart. On this clonotype itself: Its specific antigen is unknown. No qualities accompany the bases; no much larger clone lies one base away.

All patients had node-negative disease on CT and PET/CT, and none had a history of other malignancies or had previously received chemotherapy or radiotherapy. At each of the two time points, six milliliters of peripheral venous blood were collected into EDTA tubes. PBMCs were isolated by Ficoll-Paque Plus density-gradient centrifugation. Immediately after collection, samples were stored at -80 degrees C until analysis. The TCR beta CDR3 region was amplified from genomic DNA by two rounds of multiplex PCR. In the first round of PCR, primers specific to each TRBV and TRBJ gene were used, and the primer sequences are filed in Chinese patent CN105087789A. The second PCR round used universal primers. The Roche High Pure PCR Template Preparation Kit was used to extract genomic DNA from frozen PBMCs. An Illumina HiSeq 3000 was used to sequence the libraries paired-end with 151 bp reads. On the study's bioinformatics: Raw reads lacking the multiplex PCR primer sequences were removed with CutAdapt. High-quality paired reads were merged into contigs with PEAR. By aligning each contig to reference sequences, MiXCR assigned the TRB V, D and J gene segments to that contig. CDR3 sequences were clustered by base quality and sequence similarity to remove sequencing errors. Diversity was measured as Shannon entropy normalized by the natural log of productive TCR sequence number. Clonality was defined as one minus Shannon entropy divided by the natural log of the number of unique clonotypes. The Youden index of ROC curves was used to select progression-free survival cut-offs for repertoire metrics, and analyses were performed in R 3.5.3. TCRdb reworked the public reads: Q25 trimming with fastp, MiXCR clone assembly, productive beta chains retained. Entries are consolidated by CDR3 protein sequence, retaining the most common genes and DNA. TCRdb, not the authors, supplied the V and J calls. The sample profile shows fewer than 20,000 distinct CDR3 sequences; around 55% of them were found once. 25% to 30% of the sample is taken by the ten largest.

Sample: PBMCs, taken before or after stereotactic body radiation therapy (not recorded which). The rearranged chain carries TRBV12-3 or TRBV12-4 and TRBJ2-7, with TRBD2 tentatively as D gene (5 bases match). The clonotype originates from a donor aged 50 or older with non-small cell lung cancer. CDR3 reads: CASSLPLREYEQYF. Read as DNA, the sequence is TGTGCCAGCAGCTTACCCCTCCGGGAATACGAGCAGTACTTC.